These 28 T cell receptor beta chains were all obtained from the same sample, sequenced in a study of beta chain features in type 1 diabetes. Expressed TCRB transcripts were sequenced because the isolated RNA had all been reverse transcribed beforehand. Sequenced by immunoSEQ multiplex PCR; TCRdb stores in-frame clones only, minus some. The table records roughly 300,000 clones, about 14% of them present only once. The sequenced material came from central memory CD4+ T cells from blood. These receptors came from a man between 25 and 39 years old in good health.

The chain links TRBV7-8 to TRBJ2-5, with D possibly matching TRBD2 (6 bases). Germline V lookup: CDR1 SGHVS, CDR2 FQNEAQ. V was cut by 2 bases and J by 7 bases, with 14 bases left in between. CDR3 length: 14 amino acids. CDR3 sequence reads: CASSLRGSQRTQYF. Written as DNA, the CDR3 is TGTGCCAGCAGCTTACGGGGGTCCCAAAGGACCCAGTACTTC.

In its sample, this clone was seen a few times. This chain links TRBV10-3 with TRBJ2-3; tentatively, D is TRBD2 (5 bases). Germline V gene sequence: CDR1 ENHRY, CDR2 SYGVKD. Trimming shortened V by 3 bases and J by 2 bases, and 15 bases separated the two germline ends. The CDR3 extends over 16 amino acids. The CDR3 loop reads CAISDGKLGNTDTQYF. CDR3 DNA: TGTGCCATCAGTGACGGGAAGCTAGGGAACACAGATACGCAGTATTTT.

This rearrangement joins TRBV5-1 to TRBJ2-7; weak D call: TRBD1 (6 bases). This CDR3 has 14 residues. With 4 bases removed from V and 7 bases from J, the gap between germline ends came to 18 bases. The V gene's germline CDR1 is SGHRS and CDR2 YFSETQ. As DNA, the CDR3 is TGCGCCAGCAGCCCGAGTGGCTGGGGGCGGGAGCAGTACTTC. The encoded protein is CASSPSGWGREQYF. The full variable domain, with the rest looked up from reference TRBV5-1 and TRBJ2-7, is KAGVTQTPRYLIKTRGQQVTLSCSPISGHRSVSWYQQTPGQGLQFLFEYFSETQRNKGNFPGRFSGRQFSNSRSEMNVSTLELGDSALYLCASSPSGWGREQYFGPGTRLTVT.

This clone was detected only a few times. V usage is TRBV6-6 and J usage is TRBJ2-1, with D possibly being TRBD1 (6 bases). Trimming took 6 bases from V and 4 from J, leaving 19 bases between them. From germline, CDR1 is MNHNY and CDR2 SVGAGI (reference sequence). This CDR3 contains 16 residues. The CDR3 region is CASSTPGQTTYNEQFF. The CDR3 region has the DNA TGTGCCAGCAGCACCCCGGGACAAACCACTTACAATGAGCAGTTCTTC.

In DNA form, the CDR3 reads TGTGCCAGAGATGGGGGGCAGTACGTC. This gives the protein CARDGGQYV. This chain connects TRBV7-7 to TRBJ2-7, with D tentatively TRBD1 or TRBD2 (5 bases each). Germline values: CDR1 SSHAT, CDR2 FNYEAQ (reference sequence). V was pared by 9 bases and J by 9 bases, with 9 bases between. The CDR3 sequence is 9 residues long.

The chain links TRBV19 to TRBJ2-3; D is perhaps TRBD2 (5 bases). The V end lost 7 bases, the J end lost 6 bases, and 17 bases lay between the germline ends. CDR1 and CDR2 (germline): LNHDA, SQIVND (reference sequence). The CDR3 runs 14 residues. CDR3 DNA: TGTGCCAGTAATCCCAGCAAGAGGGTTGATACGCAGTATTTT. This codes for CASNPSKRVDTQYF.

This clone has only a few counts. V and J are TRBV11-2 and TRBJ2-5; no clear D gene. The germline V gene has CDR1 SGHAT and CDR2 FQNNGV. The CDR3 spans 11 residues. The ends were cut back, 2 bases at V and 7 bases at J, with 5 bases in the middle. The CDR3 coding sequence is TGTGCCAGCAGCTTATGGGGGACCCAGTACTTC. Residues: CASSLWGTQYF. The full variable domain, with the rest looked up from reference TRBV11-2 and TRBJ2-5, is EAGVAQSPRYKIIEKRQSVAFWCNPISGHATLYWYQQILGQGPKLLIQFQNNGVVDDSQLPKDRFSAERLKGVDSTLKIQPAKLEDSAVYLCASSLWGTQYFGPGTRLLVL.

A few counts support this clone. The V and J genes are TRBV7-3 and TRBJ2-2, with no clear D. Trimming left V 1 base short and J 4 bases short, with 4 bases between. The CDR3 has 13 amino acids. CDR1 and CDR2 from the germline V gene are SGHTA and FQGTGA. The CDR3 coding sequence is TGTGCCAGCAGCTTAAAAAGCACCGGGGAGCTGTTTTTT. The encoded protein is CASSLKSTGELFF. Looking up the rest from reference TRBV7-3 and TRBJ2-2 gives the full variable domain: GAGVSQTPSNKVTEKGKYVELRCDPISGHTALYWYRQSLGQGPEFLIYFQGTGAADDSGLPNDRFFAVRPEGSVSTLKIQRTERGDSAVYLCASSLKSTGELFFGEGSRLTVL.

The sample holds a few counts of this clone. This chain connects TRBV29-1 to TRBJ2-1; D gene unclear. V lost 2 bases and J 8 bases, leaving 10 bases between the germline ends. From germline, CDR1 is SQVTM and CDR2 ANQGSEA. This CDR3 comprises 12 residues. CDR3: CSVEWLDDEQFF. Written as DNA, the CDR3 is TGCAGCGTTGAATGGTTGGATGATGAGCAGTTCTTC.

This clone was seen only a few times. This chain connects TRBV5-6 to TRBJ1-2; D call uncertain. CDR3 length equals 14 residues. Germline CDR1 is SGHDT and CDR2 is YYEEEE. The V gene lost 0 bases and the J gene lost 4 bases, with 10 bases spanning the gap. The CDR3 loop is CASSLATFLYGYTF. CDR3 bases: TGTGCCAGCAGCTTGGCTACGTTCCTCTATGGCTACACCTTC.

The table lists this clone with a few counts. V gene TRBV7-6 combines with J gene TRBJ1-5; the match to TRBD1 covers 9 bases. Germline loops: CDR1 SGHVS, CDR2 FNYEAQ. The ends lost 7 bases at V and 4 bases at J; junction bases unmatched: 8. The length of the CDR3 is 15 residues. CDR3 amino acids: CASTPGQGWNQPQHF. The DNA of the CDR3 is TGTGCCAGCACCCCGGGACAGGGTTGGAATCAGCCCCAGCATTTT.

This clone was seen a handful of times. The chain uses TRBV14 and TRBJ2-3; 9 bases fit TRBD2. Germline loops: CDR1 SGHDN, CDR2 FVKESK. CDR3 length: 17 residues. The trim removed 4 bases at V and 1 base at J, leaving 9 bases unmatched. The CDR3 region has the DNA TGTGCCAGCAGCCCTCGCCTAGCGGGACTGGGCACAGATACGCAGTATTTT. This codes for CASSPRLAGLGTDTQYF.

This clone has just a few counts. The chain has TRBV28 and TRBJ2-3, with 7 positions matching TRBD2. Germline V gives CDR1 MDHEN, CDR2 SYDVKM. This CDR3 has 15 residues. V lost 6 bases, J lost 0 bases, and 6 bases stayed unmatched. The CDR3 sequence is CASSPQLASTDTQYF. The CDR3 bases are TGTGCCAGCAGCCCCCAACTAGCGAGCACAGATACGCAGTATTTT.

Only one count was recorded for this clone. The chain joins TRBV5-1 to TRBJ2-7; 13 positions match TRBD2. V lost 1 base and J lost 5; bases outside the gene matches: 0. CDR3 size: 14 residues. Germline CDR1 is SGHRS and CDR2 is YFSETQ. CDR3 nucleotides: TGCGCCAGCAGCTTGACTAGCGGGAGGGACGAGCAGTACGTC. It is translated as CASSLTSGRDEQYV.

This clone was recorded a few times. The J gene is TRBJ2-4, the V gene TRBV6-1; D is perhaps TRBD2 (5 bases). V lost 4 bases, J lost 1 base, and 14 bases lay in between. CDR1 is MNHNS and CDR2 is SASEGT in the germline V gene. This CDR3 comprises 16 residues. CDR3 amino acids: CASSGKGSGAKNIQYF. Here the CDR3 DNA reads TGTGCCAGCAGTGGAAAAGGGAGTGGGGCCAAAAACATTCAGTACTTC.

The genes are TRBV5-4 and TRBJ1-5, with 10 nucleotides matching TRBD1. CDR1 SGHNT and CDR2 YYREEE come from the germline V gene (reference sequence). V dropped 4 bases and J dropped 5; count of bases not matched to a gene: 3. This CDR3 region has 14 residues. The chain's CDR3 is CASSRQGAYQPQHF. In nucleotides, the CDR3 is TGTGCCAGCAGCCGACAGGGGGCTTATCAGCCCCAGCATTTT.

This clone was seen only a few times. The gene calls are TRBV27 and TRBJ1-2, with 10 nucleotides matching TRBD1. V lost 0 bases, J lost 7 bases, and 11 bases stayed unmatched. CDR3 length: 17 residues. The germline CDR1 and CDR2 sequences are MNHEY and SMNVEV (reference sequence). The CDR3 DNA reads TGTGCCAGCAGTTTATCGTTCTTTGGACAGGGGGTCGGTGGCTACACCTTC. This sequence encodes CASSLSFFGQGVGGYTF.

This clone was recorded a few times. The V call is TRBV10-3, the J call TRBJ2-2, with TRBD2 as a possible D gene (6 bases). The germline V and J ends were trimmed by 0 bases and 3 bases, with 11 bases remaining between them. The length of the CDR3 is 16 residues. CDR1 and CDR2 from the germline V gene are ENHRY and SYGVKD. The chain's CDR3 is CAISESRGRYTGELFF. The CDR3 DNA follows: TGTGCCATCAGTGAGTCTCGGGGGAGGTACACCGGGGAGCTGTTTTTT.

The rearrangement links TRBV27 to TRBJ2-4, with TRBD2 as a possible D gene (6 bases). Germline values: CDR1 MNHEY, CDR2 SMNVEV (reference sequence). The CDR3 has 15 residues. V was pared by 3 bases and J by 6 bases, with 15 bases between. This CDR3 reads CASSLEGFRRNIQYF. The CDR3 nucleotides are TGTGCCAGCAGTTTGGAGGGGTTTCGGAGAAACATTCAGTACTTC.

In its sample, this clone was seen a few times. The chain has TRBV11-2 and TRBJ1-1; D remains ambiguous. The CDR3 consists of 13 residues. Germline V CDR1 and CDR2: SGHAT, FQNNGV. Trimming took off 6 bases at V and 1 base at J, with 9 bases between the two ends. CDR3 region: CASRTTENTEAFF. CDR3 nucleotide sequence: TGTGCCAGCAGGACGACTGAGAACACTGAAGCTTTCTTT. Filled out from reference TRBV11-2 and TRBJ1-1, the complete variable domain reads EAGVAQSPRYKIIEKRQSVAFWCNPISGHATLYWYQQILGQGPKLLIQFQNNGVVDDSQLPKDRFSAERLKGVDSTLKIQPAKLEDSAVYLCASRTTENTEAFFGQGTRLTVV.

This clone came up a few times. V usage is TRBV7-9 and J usage is TRBJ1-2, with D uncertain. V shed 5 bases and J shed 3 bases, with 10 bases lying between them. Germline V lookup: CDR1 SEHNR, CDR2 FQNEAQ (reference sequence). CDR3 size: 13 residues. The CDR3 loop reads CASSATRDYGYTF. In DNA, the CDR3 is TGTGCCAGCAGCGCCACCCGGGACTATGGCTACACCTTC.

This clone was observed a handful of times. The chain recombines TRBV13 with TRBJ1-2; D call uncertain. This CDR3 spans 14 amino acids. The V and J ends lost 2 bases and 2 bases respectively, with 9 bases between them. Germline V gene data show CDR1 as PRHDT and CDR2 as FYEKMQ (reference sequence). The CDR3 nucleotides read TGTGCCAGCAGCTTAAGGCATGTAAACTATGGCTACACCTTC. Translated: CASSLRHVNYGYTF.

In this sample, this clone turned up once. The chain uses TRBV15 and TRBJ2-7; a weak D match, TRBD1 (6 bases). This CDR3 comprises 14 residues. From germline, CDR1 is LNHNV and CDR2 YYDKDF (reference sequence). Between the trimmed V and J ends, which lost 10 bases and 2 bases, there was a span of 18 bases. CDR3 sequence (DNA): TGTGCCAGCACCGAAATGGGGGCCCCCTACGAGCAGTACTTC. This encodes CASTEMGAPYEQYF.

This clone was detected only a few times. V and J are TRBV30 and TRBJ2-7; no firm D call. The ends were cut back, 1 base at V and 3 bases at J, with 4 bases in the middle. The CDR3 has 11 amino acids. Germline V gene data show CDR1 as GTSNPN and CDR2 as SVGIG (reference sequence). The CDR3: CAWSAHYEQYV. CDR3 DNA: TGTGCCTGGAGTGCGCACTACGAGCAGTACGTC.

This clone was picked up a small number of times. V and J are TRBV5-1 and TRBJ2-1; TRBD1 matches 7 bases. CDR1 and CDR2 (germline): SGHRS, YFSETQ. The CDR3 runs to 15 residues. V lost 5 bases, J lost 11 bases, and 16 bases stayed unmatched. DNA for the CDR3: TGCGCCAGCAGTCCAGGACAGGTCGCGGTGCCAAAGCAGTTCTTC. It encodes CASSPGQVAVPKQFF.

Written as DNA, the CDR3 is TGTGCCAGCAGCTTAGACGGACTAACTCAAGAGACCCAGTACTTC. The encoded protein is CASSLDGLTQETQYF. This chain connects TRBV7-7 to TRBJ2-5, with D possibly matching TRBD2 (6 bases). The CDR3 has 15 amino acids. Trimming left V 1 base short and J 2 bases short, with 11 bases between. Germline V gene data show CDR1 as SSHAT and CDR2 as FNYEAQ (reference sequence).

This clone occurred a few times. The V gene is TRBV7-2, the J gene TRBJ2-1, with 9 bases that match TRBD2. The CDR3 extends over 14 amino acids. Germline V gene data show CDR1 as SGHTA and CDR2 as FQGNSA. With V trimmed by 5 bases and J by 15 bases, 14 bases remained unmatched. The CDR3 nucleotides read TGTGCCAGCAGCCCCACGCGGGAGGGCCCAAGGATGTTCTTC. Encoded protein: CASSPTREGPRMFF. Filled out from reference TRBV7-2 and TRBJ2-1, the complete variable domain reads GAGVSQSPSNKVTEKGKDVELRCDPISGHTALYWYRQSLGQGLEFLIYFQGNSAPDKSGLPSDRFSAERTGGSVSTLTIQRTQQEDSAVYLCASSPTREGPRMFFGPGTRLTVL.

The table lists this clone with a few counts. J is TRBJ2-7 and V is TRBV29-1; 7 bases align to TRBD1. The J segment lost 2 bases and the V segment lost 1 base, leaving 5 bases of the junction unmatched. CDR3 length equals 14 residues. Germline V gene lookup returns CDR1 SQVTM and CDR2 ANQGSEA. CDR3 bases: TGCAGCGTTGAAGTCGGGGACAGACCCTACGAGCAGTACTTC. Translation gives CSVEVGDRPYEQYF.